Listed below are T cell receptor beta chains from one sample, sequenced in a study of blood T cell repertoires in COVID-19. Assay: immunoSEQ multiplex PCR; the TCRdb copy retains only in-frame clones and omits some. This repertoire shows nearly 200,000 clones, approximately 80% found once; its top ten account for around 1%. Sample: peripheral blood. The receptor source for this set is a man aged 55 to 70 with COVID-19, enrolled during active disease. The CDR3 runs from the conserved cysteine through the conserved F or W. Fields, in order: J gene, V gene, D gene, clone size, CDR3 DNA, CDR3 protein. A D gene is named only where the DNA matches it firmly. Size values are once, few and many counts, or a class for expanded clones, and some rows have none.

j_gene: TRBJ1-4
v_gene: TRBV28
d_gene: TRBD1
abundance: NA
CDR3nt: TGTGCCAGCAGTTTTTTAGGGGACAGGGGGCCCCAGAGTGAAAAACTGTTTTTT
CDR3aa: CASSFLGDRGPQSEKLFF

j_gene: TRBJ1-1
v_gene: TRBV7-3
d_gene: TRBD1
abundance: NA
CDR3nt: TGTGCCAGCAGCAAGACAGGGGCTGTCGCTGAAGCTTTCTTT
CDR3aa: CASSKTGAVAEAFF

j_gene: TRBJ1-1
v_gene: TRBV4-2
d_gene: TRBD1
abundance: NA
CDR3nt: TGTGCCAGCAGCCAGGCTACAGGGGCGGGCACTGAAGCTTTCTTT
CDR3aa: CASSQATGAGTEAFF

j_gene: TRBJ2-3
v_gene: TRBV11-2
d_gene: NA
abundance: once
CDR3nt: TGTGCCAGCAGCTTAGTGCTGGGCGGGAGCACAGATACGCAGTATTTT
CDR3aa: CASSLVLGGSTDTQYF

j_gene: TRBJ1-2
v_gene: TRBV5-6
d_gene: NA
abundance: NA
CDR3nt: TGTGCCAGCAGCTCATTGGACAGCAACTATGGCTACACCTTC
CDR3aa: CASSSLDSNYGYTF

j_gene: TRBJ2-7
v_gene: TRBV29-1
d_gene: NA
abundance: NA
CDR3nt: TGCAGCGCCTCCCCTACGATCTACGAGCAGTACTTC
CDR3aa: CSASPTIYEQYF

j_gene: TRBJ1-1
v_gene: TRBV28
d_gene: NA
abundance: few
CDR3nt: TGTGCCAGTCTAGGACAGAGCTGGTCTGAAGCTTTCTTT
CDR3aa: CASLGQSWSEAFF

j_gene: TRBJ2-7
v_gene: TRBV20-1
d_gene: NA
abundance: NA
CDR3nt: TGCAGTGCCCCTCTGGGGGGCGAGCAGTACTTC
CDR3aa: CSAPLGGEQYF

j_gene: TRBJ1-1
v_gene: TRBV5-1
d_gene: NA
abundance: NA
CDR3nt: TGCGCCAGCAGCTTGGGGGCGGGGGTGAACACTGAAGCTTTCTTT
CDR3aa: CASSLGAGVNTEAFF

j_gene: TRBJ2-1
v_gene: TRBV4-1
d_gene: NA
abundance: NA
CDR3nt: TGCGCCAGCAGCCTGATCTCCCAACTAGCTGTAGGGTACAATGAGCAGTTCTTC
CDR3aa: CASSLISQLAVGYNEQFF

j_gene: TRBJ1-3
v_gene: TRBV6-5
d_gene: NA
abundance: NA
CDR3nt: TGTGCCAGCAGTTACATGACAGGCGCTGGAAACACCATATATTTT
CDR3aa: CASSYMTGAGNTIYF

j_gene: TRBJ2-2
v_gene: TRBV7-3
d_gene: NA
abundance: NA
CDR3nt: TGTGCCAGCAGCCCAGGGGGGAGCGGGGAGCTGTTTTTT
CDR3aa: CASSPGGSGELFF

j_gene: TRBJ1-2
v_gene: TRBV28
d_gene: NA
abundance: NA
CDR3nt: TGTGCCAGCAGTTTAAGTGTCCGGTCGAACTATGGCTACACCTTC
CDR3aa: CASSLSVRSNYGYTF

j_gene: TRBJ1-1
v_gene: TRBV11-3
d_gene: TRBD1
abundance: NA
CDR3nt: TGTGCCAGCAGTACAGGGGGCACTGAAGCTTTCTTT
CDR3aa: CASSTGGTEAFF

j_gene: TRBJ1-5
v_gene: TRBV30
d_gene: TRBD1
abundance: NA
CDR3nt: TGTGCCTGGAGCCCGACAGGGTTTAGCAATCAGCCCCAGCATTTT
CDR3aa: CAWSPTGFSNQPQHF

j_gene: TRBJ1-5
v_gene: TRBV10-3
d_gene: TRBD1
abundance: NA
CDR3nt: TGTGCCATCAGTGACCCCGGGACAGGGAATAATCAGCCCCAGCATTTT
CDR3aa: CAISDPGTGNNQPQHF

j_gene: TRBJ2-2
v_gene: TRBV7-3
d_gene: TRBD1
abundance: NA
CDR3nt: TGTGCCAGCAGCATGGACAGGGACACCGGGGAGCTGTTTTTT
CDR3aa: CASSMDRDTGELFF

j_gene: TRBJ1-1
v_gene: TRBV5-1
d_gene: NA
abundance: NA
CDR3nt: TGCGCCAGCAGCTTGGGTGGACAGCCGGGCACTGAAGCTTTCTTT
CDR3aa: CASSLGGQPGTEAFF

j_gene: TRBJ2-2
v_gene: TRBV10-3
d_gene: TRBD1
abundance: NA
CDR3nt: TGTGCCATCAGCGACAGGGGTCCGCCCACCGGGGAGCTGTTTTTT
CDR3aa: CAISDRGPPTGELFF

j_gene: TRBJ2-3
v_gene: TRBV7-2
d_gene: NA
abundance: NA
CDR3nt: TGTGCCAGCAGCTTCGGGACAAACACAGATACGCAGTATTTT
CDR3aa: CASSFGTNTDTQYF

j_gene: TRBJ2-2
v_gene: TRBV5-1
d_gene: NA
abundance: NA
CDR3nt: TGCGCCAGCAGCTTGGAAGGCAATGCGGCCGGGGAGCTGTTTTTT
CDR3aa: CASSLEGNAAGELFF

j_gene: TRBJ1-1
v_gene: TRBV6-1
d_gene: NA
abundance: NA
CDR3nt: TGTGCCAGCAGTGAAGGTGCTATGAACACTGAAGCTTTCTTT
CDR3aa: CASSEGAMNTEAFF

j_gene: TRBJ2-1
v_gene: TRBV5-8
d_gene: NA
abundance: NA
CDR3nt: TGTGCCAGCTGGAGCTCCTACAATGAGCAGTTCTTC
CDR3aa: CASWSSYNEQFF

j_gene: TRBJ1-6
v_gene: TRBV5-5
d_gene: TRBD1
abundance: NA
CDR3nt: TGTGCCAGCAGTTGGACAGGCCGCAATTCACCCCTCCACTTT
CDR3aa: CASSWTGRNSPLHF

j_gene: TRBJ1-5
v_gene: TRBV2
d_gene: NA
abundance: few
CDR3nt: TGTGCCAGCAGTCCAGGGGACCAGCCCCAGCATTTT
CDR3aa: CASSPGDQPQHF

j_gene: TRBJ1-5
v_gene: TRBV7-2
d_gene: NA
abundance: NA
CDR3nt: TGTGCCAGCAGCTTTACGGGACTCAATCAGCCCCAGCATTTT
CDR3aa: CASSFTGLNQPQHF

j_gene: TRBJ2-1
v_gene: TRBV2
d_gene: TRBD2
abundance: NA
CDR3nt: TGTGCCAGCAGAGCGGGGGGCAATGAGCAGTTCTTC
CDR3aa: CASRAGGNEQFF